This T cell receptor beta chain was retrieved from a study of monozygotic twins with inflammatory bowel disease. The CDR3 extends over 16 amino acids. Germline V CDR1 and CDR2: SSHAT, FNYEAQ (reference sequence). Around 4,000 ng of total RNA went into each TCR library. From its re-call of the 5' RACE reads, TCRdb lists each CDR3 protein once, without DNA. The sample spans about 300,000 distinct CDR3 sequences; the ten largest clones claim 5.6%. Total RNA isolation used whole blood (no T cell sorting was performed). The chain is built from TRBV7-7 and TRBJ1-5; there is no DNA to check the TCRdb D call of TRBD1. This clonotype originated in a human donor with ulcerative colitis or Crohn's disease, or a healthy co-twin of an affected twin (not recorded which). The sample consisted of blood. CDR3 sequence: CASSLGGTRVGQPQHF. The full variable domain, in which reference TRBV7-7 and TRBJ1-5 provide the parts outside the CDR3, is GAGVSQSPRYKVTKRGQDVTLRCDPISSHATLYWYQQALGQGPEFLTYFNYEAQPDKSGLPSDRFSAERPEGSISTLTIQRTEQRDSAMYRCASSLGGTRVGQPQHFGDGTRLSIL.